This is a list of T cell receptor beta chains from one sample in a study of T-cell memory formation after mild COVID-19. A single record per CDR3 protein comes from TCRdb applying MiXCR to the 5' RACE reads. The sample yields 250,000 to 350,000 distinct CDR3 sequences, approximately 15% seen once. Material for sequencing was PBMCs or a T cell subset sorted from them (not recorded which). The receptors were sampled from a man aged 18 to 29 who had mild COVID-19 (a few samples of this study predate the infection). Cell type and time point are not known. The CDR3 runs from the conserved cysteine through the conserved F or W. The D gene is left open where the match is weak. Clone size is given for some rows only: seen once, a few or many times, or a class if the clone is expanded.

cdr3_aa cdr3_nt clone_size v_call d_call j_call
CASSTGTGGANTQYF TGTGCTAGCAGCACCGGGACAGGGGGCGCAAATACGCAGTATTTT . TRBV7-7 TRBD1 TRBJ2-3
CASSPQAQVQGYTF TGTGCCAGCAGTCCCCAGGCGCAGGTTCAGGGCTACACCTTC . TRBV12-3/TRBV12-4 . TRBJ1-2
CASSVIEAGGTEAFF TGTGCCAGCAGCGTTATAGAGGCCGGAGGAACTGAAGCTTTCTTT few TRBV6-5 . TRBJ1-1
CASSHRRGSGSPLHF TGCGCCAGCAGCCACAGACGGGGGAGTGGGTCACCCCTCCACTTT . TRBV4-1 . TRBJ1-6
CASSPRQGAISNQPQHF TGTGCCAGCAGCCCTAGACAGGGGGCAATTAGCAATCAGCCCCAGCATTTT few TRBV7-2 TRBD1 TRBJ1-5
CAIRSNPTTVNYGYTF TGTGCCATCAGATCAAATCCTACGACAGTGAACTATGGCTACACCTTC . TRBV10-3 . TRBJ1-2
CASSLAPGGQGSPLHF TGTGCCAGCAGCTTAGCGCCGGGGGGGCAGGGTTCACCCCTCCACTTT . TRBV7-6 . TRBJ1-6
CASSDVTRENIQYF TGCGCCAGCAGTGACGTGACAAGGGAAAACATTCAGTACTTC . TRBV10-2 . TRBJ2-4
CASSLDREQAQYF TGTGCCAGCAGCTTAGATCGGGAACAGGCCCAGTACTTC . TRBV7-7 . TRBJ2-5
CASSLEAGGHTIYF TGCGCCAGCAGCTTGGAGGCAGGGGGGCACACCATATATTTT . TRBV5-1 TRBD1 TRBJ1-3
CASSVPVEETQYF TGTGCCAGCAGCGTTCCGGTGGAAGAGACCCAGTACTTC few TRBV5-4 . TRBJ2-5
CASSLGSSGYGYTF TGTGCCAGCAGTTTAGGATCATCCGGGTATGGCTACACCTTC . TRBV12-3/TRBV12-4 . TRBJ1-2
CASSESGGTYEQYF TGTGCCAGCAGCGAGAGCGGGGGGACATACGAGCAGTACTTC . TRBV7-6 TRBD2 TRBJ2-7
CASSALTGTGASEQYF TGCGCCAGCAGCGCGTTGACCGGGACAGGGGCGAGTGAGCAGTACTTC . TRBV5-1 TRBD1 TRBJ2-7
CAIPGALYNEQFF TGTGCCATCCCCGGGGCCCTATACAATGAGCAGTTCTTC . TRBV6-2/TRBV6-3 . TRBJ2-1
CASSQASGTVAYEQYF TGCGCCAGCAGCCAAGCCTCCGGGACAGTGGCCTACGAGCAGTACTTC few TRBV4-3 TRBD1 TRBJ2-7
CASSQGSGPNSPLHF TGCGCCAGCAGCCAAGGGTCGGGGCCCAATTCACCCCTCCACTTT . TRBV4-3 . TRBJ1-6
CAISQDRGTYGYTF TGTGCCATCAGTCAGGACAGGGGGACGTATGGCTACACCTTC . TRBV10-3 TRBD1 TRBJ1-2
CASRLGLSNTGELFF TGTGCCAGCAGGTTAGGACTGAGTAACACCGGGGAGCTGTTTTTT few TRBV12-3/TRBV12-4 . TRBJ2-2
CSARDDRPNTEAFF TGCAGTGCTAGAGACGACCGGCCGAACACTGAAGCTTTCTTT . TRBV20-1 . TRBJ1-1
CSAPDSSYGYTF TGCAGTGCTCCGGACAGTAGCTATGGCTACACCTTC . TRBV20-1 . TRBJ1-2
CASSLGYSGANVLTF TGTGCCAGCAGCTTGGGATACTCTGGGGCCAACGTCCTGACTTTC few TRBV5-5 . TRBJ2-6
CSADRAGYTEAFF TGCAGTGCTGACAGGGCGGGGTACACTGAAGCTTTCTTT once TRBV20-1 TRBD1 TRBJ1-1
CASSEQGAEGYTF TGTGCCAGCAGCGAACAGGGGGCCGAGGGCTACACCTTC . TRBV7-3 TRBD1 TRBJ1-2
CASSLGTLTEAFF TGTGCCAGCAGCTTAGGGACCTTAACTGAAGCTTTCTTT few TRBV7-6 . TRBJ1-1
CASSYRDRGNNEQFF TGTGCCAGCAGTTACAGGGACAGGGGGAACAATGAGCAGTTCTTC few TRBV6-5 TRBD1 TRBJ2-1
CASTSSGTGELFF TGTGCCAGCACTTCTAGCGGCACCGGGGAGCTGTTTTTT . TRBV6-5 TRBD2 TRBJ2-2
CASSWGGGDASGNTIYF TGTGCCAGCAGCTGGGGGGGTGGAGACGCCTCTGGAAACACCATATATTTT . TRBV7-2 . TRBJ1-3
CASSEPGLAGASSYNEQFF TGTGCCAGCAGCGAGCCGGGACTAGCGGGGGCCAGCTCCTACAATGAGCAGTTCTTC few TRBV9 TRBD2 TRBJ2-1
CASSFGGGELFF TGTGCCAGCAGCTTTGGCGGGGGGGAGCTGTTTTTT many TRBV5-6 . TRBJ2-2
CAWNREGDEQYF TGTGCCTGGAACAGGGAGGGCGACGAGCAGTACTTC many TRBV30 . TRBJ2-7
CASSSPGPGNTIYF TGTGCCAGCAGCTCTCCGGGCCCTGGAAACACCATATATTTT few TRBV7-2 . TRBJ1-3
CASSVVGGRGNEQFF TGTGCCAGCAGCGTAGTGGGGGGCAGGGGCAATGAGCAGTTCTTC . TRBV9 . TRBJ2-1
CASSPDRAEYNSPLHF TGTGCCAGCAGTCCCGACAGGGCGGAATATAATTCACCCCTCCACTTT once TRBV11-3 TRBD1 TRBJ1-6
CASTPSGSYTQYF TGTGCCAGCACCCCATCAGGCTCATATACGCAGTATTTT few TRBV6-5 . TRBJ2-3
CASSHRGGAAKNIQYF TGTGCCAGCAGCCACCGCGGGGGGGCAGCCAAAAACATTCAGTACTTC few TRBV3-1 TRBD2 TRBJ2-4
CASSKSGGATKNIQYF TGTGCCAGCAGCAAATCAGGGGGCGCGACCAAAAACATTCAGTACTTC few TRBV7-9 TRBD1 TRBJ2-4
CASSFDREMNTEAFF TGCGCCAGCAGCTTCGACAGAGAAATGAACACTGAAGCTTTCTTT . TRBV5-1 . TRBJ1-1
CASSQEATYSYEQYF TGTGCCAGCAGCCAAGAGGCGACCTACTCCTACGAGCAGTACTTC . TRBV4-2 . TRBJ2-7
CASNPQGEEPLHF TGTGCCAGCAATCCTCAGGGAGAAGAACCCCTCCACTTT . TRBV2 . TRBJ1-6
CASSLRGRTEAFF TGTGCCAGCAGCTTGAGGGGAAGGACTGAAGCTTTCTTT many TRBV11-1 . TRBJ1-1
CASSDSVSTDTQYF TGTGCCAGCAGCGATAGTGTTAGCACAGATACGCAGTATTTT . TRBV7-2 . TRBJ2-3